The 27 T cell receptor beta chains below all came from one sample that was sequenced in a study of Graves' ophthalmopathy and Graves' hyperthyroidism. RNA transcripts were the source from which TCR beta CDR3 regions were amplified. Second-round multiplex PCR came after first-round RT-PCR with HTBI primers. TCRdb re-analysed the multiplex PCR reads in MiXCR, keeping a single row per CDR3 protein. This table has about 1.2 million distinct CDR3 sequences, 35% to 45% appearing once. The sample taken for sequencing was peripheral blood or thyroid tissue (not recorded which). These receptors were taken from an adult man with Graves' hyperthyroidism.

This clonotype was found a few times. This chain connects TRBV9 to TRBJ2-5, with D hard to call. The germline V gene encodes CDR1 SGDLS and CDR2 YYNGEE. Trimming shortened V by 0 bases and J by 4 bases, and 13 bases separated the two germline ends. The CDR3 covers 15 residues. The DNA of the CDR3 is TGTGCCAGCAGCGTAGTAGGACGGCTGGGAGAGACCCAGTACTTC. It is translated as CASSVVGRLGETQYF.

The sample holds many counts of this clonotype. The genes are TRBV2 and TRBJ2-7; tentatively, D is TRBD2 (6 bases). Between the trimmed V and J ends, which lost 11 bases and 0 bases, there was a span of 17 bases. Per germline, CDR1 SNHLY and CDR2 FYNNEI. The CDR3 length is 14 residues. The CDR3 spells CAGLQEGPSYEQYF. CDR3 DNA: TGTGCCGGACTGCAGGAGGGACCCTCCTACGAGCAGTACTTC.

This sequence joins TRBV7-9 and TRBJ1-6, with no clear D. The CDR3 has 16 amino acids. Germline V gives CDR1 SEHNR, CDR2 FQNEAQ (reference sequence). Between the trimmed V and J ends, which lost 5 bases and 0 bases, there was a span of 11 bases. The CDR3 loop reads CASSLPGSSYNSPLHF. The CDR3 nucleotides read TGTGCCAGCAGCCTCCCGGGAAGCTCCTATAATTCACCCCTCCACTTT.

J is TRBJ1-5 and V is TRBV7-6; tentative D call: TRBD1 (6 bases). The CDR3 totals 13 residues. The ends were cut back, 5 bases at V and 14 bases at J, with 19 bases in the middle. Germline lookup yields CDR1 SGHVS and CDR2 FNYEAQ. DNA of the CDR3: TGTGCCAGCAGCCCCCCCCGGGACACGGACAAGCATTTT. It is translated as CASSPPRDTDKHF. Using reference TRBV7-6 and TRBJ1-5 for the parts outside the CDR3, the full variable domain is GAGVSQSPRYKVTKRGQDVALRCDPISGHVSLYWYRQALGQGPEFLTYFNYEAQQDKSGLPNDRFSAERPEGSISTLTIQRTEQRDSAMYRCASSPPRDTDKHFGDGTRLSIL.

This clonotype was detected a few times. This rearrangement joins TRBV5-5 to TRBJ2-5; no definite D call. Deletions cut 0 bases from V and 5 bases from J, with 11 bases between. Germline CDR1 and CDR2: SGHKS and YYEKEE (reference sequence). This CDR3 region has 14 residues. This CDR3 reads CASSLDVLYETQYF. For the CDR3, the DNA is TGTGCCAGCAGCTTGGACGTACTCTATGAGACCCAGTACTTC. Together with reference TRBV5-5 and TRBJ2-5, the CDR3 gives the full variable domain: DAGVTQSPTHLIKTRGQQVTLRCSPISGHKSVSWYQQVLGQGPQFIFQYYEKEERGRGNFPDRFSARQFPNYSSELNVNALLLGDSALYLCASSLDVLYETQYFGPGTRLLVL.

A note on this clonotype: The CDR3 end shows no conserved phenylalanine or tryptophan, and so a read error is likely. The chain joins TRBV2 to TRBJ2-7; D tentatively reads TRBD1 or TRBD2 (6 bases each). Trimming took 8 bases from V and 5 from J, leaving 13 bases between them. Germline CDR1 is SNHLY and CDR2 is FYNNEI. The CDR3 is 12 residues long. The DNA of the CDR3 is TGTGCCAGCCCCTGGGGGGCCCACGAGCAGTACTCC. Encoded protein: CASPWGAHEQYS.

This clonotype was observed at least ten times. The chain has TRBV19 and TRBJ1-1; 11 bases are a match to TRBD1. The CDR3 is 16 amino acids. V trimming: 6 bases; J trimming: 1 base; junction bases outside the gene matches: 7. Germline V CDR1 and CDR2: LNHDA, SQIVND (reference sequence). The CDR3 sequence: CASRPRDRGTNTEAFF. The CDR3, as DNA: TGTGCCAGTAGACCCCGGGACAGGGGGACGAACACTGAAGCTTTCTTT.

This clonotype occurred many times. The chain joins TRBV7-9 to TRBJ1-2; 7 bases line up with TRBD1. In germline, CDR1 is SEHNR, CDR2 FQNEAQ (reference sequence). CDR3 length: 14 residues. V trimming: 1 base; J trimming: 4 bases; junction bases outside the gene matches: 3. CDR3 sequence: CASSLGSGGYGYTF. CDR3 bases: TGTGCCAGCAGCTTAGGTTCAGGGGGCTATGGCTACACCTTC.

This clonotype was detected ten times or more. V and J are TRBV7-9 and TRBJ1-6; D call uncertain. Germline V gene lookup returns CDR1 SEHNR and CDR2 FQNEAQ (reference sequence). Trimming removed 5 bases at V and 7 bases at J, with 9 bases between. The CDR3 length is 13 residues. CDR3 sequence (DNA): TGTGCCAGCAGCGCCAACCGGAATTCACCCCTCCACTTT. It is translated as CASSANRNSPLHF.

This chain's CDR3 is CAAQSRDREGNTEAFF. The CDR3, as DNA: TGTGCCGCACAAAGCCGGGACAGGGAGGGGAACACTGAAGCTTTCTTT. This chain joins TRBV6-1 and TRBJ1-1; 9 nucleotides match TRBD1. J was trimmed by 1 base and V by 11 bases; bases with no gene match: 14. The CDR3 covers 16 residues. The germline V gene encodes CDR1 MNHNS and CDR2 SASEGT.

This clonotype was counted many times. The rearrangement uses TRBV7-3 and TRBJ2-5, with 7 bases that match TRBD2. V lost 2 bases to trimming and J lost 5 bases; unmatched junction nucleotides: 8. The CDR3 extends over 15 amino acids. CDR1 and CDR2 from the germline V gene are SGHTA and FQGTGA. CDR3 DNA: TGTGCCAGCAGCTTAGATAAGGCGGGAGTGGAGACCCAGTACTTC. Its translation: CASSLDKAGVETQYF.

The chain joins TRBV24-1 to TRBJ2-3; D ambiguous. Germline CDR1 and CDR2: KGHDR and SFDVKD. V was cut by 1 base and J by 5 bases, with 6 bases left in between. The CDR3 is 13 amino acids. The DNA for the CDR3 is TGTGCCACCAGTGATTTAGGGAAAGATACGCAGTATTTT. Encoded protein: CATSDLGKDTQYF.

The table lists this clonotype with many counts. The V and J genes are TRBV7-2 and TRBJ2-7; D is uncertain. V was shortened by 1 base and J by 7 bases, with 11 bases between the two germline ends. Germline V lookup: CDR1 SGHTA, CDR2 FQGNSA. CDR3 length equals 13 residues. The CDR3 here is CASSLGYAEEQYF. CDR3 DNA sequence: TGTGCCAGCAGCTTAGGATATGCGGAGGAGCAGTACTTC.

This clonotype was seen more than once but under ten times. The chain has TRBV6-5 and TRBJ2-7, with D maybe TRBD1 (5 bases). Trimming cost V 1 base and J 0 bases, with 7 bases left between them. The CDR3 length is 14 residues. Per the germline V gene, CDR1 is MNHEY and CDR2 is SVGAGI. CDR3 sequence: CASSYWGSSYEQYF. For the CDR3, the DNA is TGTGCCAGCAGTTACTGGGGCAGCTCCTACGAGCAGTACTTC.

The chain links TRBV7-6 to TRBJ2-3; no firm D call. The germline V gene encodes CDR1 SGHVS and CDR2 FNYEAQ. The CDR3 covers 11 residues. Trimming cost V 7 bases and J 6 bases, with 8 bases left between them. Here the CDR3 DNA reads TGTGCCAGCACCTACCACGATACGCAGTATTTT. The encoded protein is CASTYHDTQYF.

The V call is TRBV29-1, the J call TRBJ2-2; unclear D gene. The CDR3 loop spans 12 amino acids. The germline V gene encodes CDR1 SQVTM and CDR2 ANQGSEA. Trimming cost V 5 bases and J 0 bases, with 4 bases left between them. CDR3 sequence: CSVYSNTGELFF. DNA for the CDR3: TGCAGCGTTTACTCGAACACCGGGGAGCTGTTTTTT.

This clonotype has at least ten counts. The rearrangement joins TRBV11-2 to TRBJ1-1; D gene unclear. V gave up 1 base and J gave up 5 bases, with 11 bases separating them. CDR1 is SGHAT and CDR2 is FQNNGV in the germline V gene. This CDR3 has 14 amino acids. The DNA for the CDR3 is TGTGCCAGCAGCTTAGGGCATACGGGGACTGAAGCTTTCTTT. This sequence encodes CASSLGHTGTEAFF. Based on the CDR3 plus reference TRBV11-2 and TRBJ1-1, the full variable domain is EAGVAQSPRYKIIEKRQSVAFWCNPISGHATLYWYQQILGQGPKLLIQFQNNGVVDDSQLPKDRFSAERLKGVDSTLKIQPAKLEDSAVYLCASSLGHTGTEAFFGQGTRLTVV.

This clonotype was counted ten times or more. For the CDR3, the DNA is TGTGCCAGCAGCGTGGGGAGACAGGGCGGGATATCACCCCTCCACTTT. Its protein is CASSVGRQGGISPLHF. The genes are TRBV9 and TRBJ1-6, with 7 positions matching TRBD1. Germline V gives CDR1 SGDLS, CDR2 YYNGEE. CDR3 length equals 16 residues. Germline trimming cut 2 bases from V and 10 bases from J; bases unmatched to any gene: 12.

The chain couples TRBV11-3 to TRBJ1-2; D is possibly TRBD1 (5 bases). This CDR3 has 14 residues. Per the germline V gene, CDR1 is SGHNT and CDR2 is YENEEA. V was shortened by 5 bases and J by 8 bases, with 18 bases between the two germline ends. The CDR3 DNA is TGTGCCAGCAGCCCAGGGCGGGGCGCGGGCGGCTACACCTTC. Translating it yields CASSPGRGAGGYTF.

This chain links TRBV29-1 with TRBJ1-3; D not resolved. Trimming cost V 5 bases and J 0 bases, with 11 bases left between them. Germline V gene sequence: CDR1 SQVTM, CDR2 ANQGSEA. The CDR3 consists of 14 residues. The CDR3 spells CSVPGTSSGNTIYF. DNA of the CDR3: TGCAGCGTTCCGGGAACGAGCTCTGGAAACACCATATATTTT.

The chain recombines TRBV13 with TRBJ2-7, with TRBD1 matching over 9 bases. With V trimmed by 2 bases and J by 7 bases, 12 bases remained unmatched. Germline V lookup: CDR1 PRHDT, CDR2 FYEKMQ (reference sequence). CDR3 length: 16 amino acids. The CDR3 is CASSLHPGTGKGEQYF. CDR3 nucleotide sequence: TGTGCCAGCAGCTTACACCCCGGGACAGGGAAAGGGGAGCAGTACTTC. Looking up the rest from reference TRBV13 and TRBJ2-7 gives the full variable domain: AAGVIQSPRHLIKEKRETATLKCYPIPRHDTVYWYQQGPGQDPQFLISFYEKMQSDKGSIPDRFSAQQFSDYHSELNMSSLELGDSALYFCASSLHPGTGKGEQYFGPGTRLTVT.

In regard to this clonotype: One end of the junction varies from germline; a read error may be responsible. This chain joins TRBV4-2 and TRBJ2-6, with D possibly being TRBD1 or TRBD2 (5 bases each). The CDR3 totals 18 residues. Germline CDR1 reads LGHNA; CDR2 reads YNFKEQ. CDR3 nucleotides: TGTGCCAGCAGCCAAGATCGAGGGGAAACAGTTGGGCCCAACGTCCTGACTTTC. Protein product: CASSQDRGETVGPNVLTF.

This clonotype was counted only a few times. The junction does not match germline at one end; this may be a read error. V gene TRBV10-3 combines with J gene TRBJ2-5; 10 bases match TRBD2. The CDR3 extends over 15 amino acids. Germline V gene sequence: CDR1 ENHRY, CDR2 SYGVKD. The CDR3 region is CASSLGLATGETQYF. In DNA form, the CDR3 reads TGTGCCAGCAGTTTGGGACTAGCGACGGGGGAGACCCAGTACTTC.

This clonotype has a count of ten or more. CDR3 region: CASSFHPGNTEAFF. The DNA of the CDR3 is TGTGCCAGCAGCTTCCATCCAGGGAACACTGAAGCTTTCTTT. The rearrangement links TRBV13 to TRBJ1-1; D not certain. From germline, CDR1 is PRHDT and CDR2 FYEKMQ (reference sequence). The CDR3 extends over 14 amino acids. Trimming pared 3 bases from V and 1 base from J, leaving 9 bases between. The entire variable domain, with the rest obtained from reference TRBV13 and TRBJ1-1, is as follows: AAGVIQSPRHLIKEKRETATLKCYPIPRHDTVYWYQQGPGQDPQFLISFYEKMQSDKGSIPDRFSAQQFSDYHSELNMSSLELGDSALYFCASSFHPGNTEAFFGQGTRLTVV.

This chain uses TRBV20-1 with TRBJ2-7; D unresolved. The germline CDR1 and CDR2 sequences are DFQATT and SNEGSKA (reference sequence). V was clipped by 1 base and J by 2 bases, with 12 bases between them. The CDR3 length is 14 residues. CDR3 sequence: CSARVRAATYEQYF. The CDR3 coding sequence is TGCAGTGCTAGAGTCCGGGCCGCGACCTACGAGCAGTACTTC.

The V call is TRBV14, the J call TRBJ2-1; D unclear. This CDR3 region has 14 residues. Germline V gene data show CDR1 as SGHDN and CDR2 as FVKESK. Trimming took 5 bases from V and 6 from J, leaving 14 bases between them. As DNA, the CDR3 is TGTGCCAGCAGCTTAAGGCAGAGTCCCAATGAGCAGTTCTTC. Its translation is CASSLRQSPNEQFF.

CDR3 nucleotide sequence: TGTGCCAGCAGCTTCAGGAACCCCCGGCCTGGAAACACCATATATTTT. Protein: CASSFRNPRPGNTIYF. The rearrangement uses TRBV14 and TRBJ1-3; D remains ambiguous. The length of the CDR3 is 16 residues. V lost 5 bases and J 2 bases, leaving 16 bases between the germline ends. From germline, CDR1 is SGHDN and CDR2 FVKESK.